One and the same sample provided the 32 T cell receptor beta chains below, sequenced in a study of blood T cell repertoires in COVID-19. Sequencing was performed with immunoSEQ multiplex PCR; in TCRdb, only in-frame clones are kept and a portion is missing. The sample contains 180,000 or so clones, 65% to 85% of which appear only once. The sequenced sample consisted of PBMCs or T cells enriched from blood (not recorded which). All receptors come from a woman between 55 and 75 years old who had recovered from COVID-19.

The rearrangement joins TRBV5-4 to TRBJ2-1; 7 bases agree with TRBD2. This CDR3 is built from 16 residues. Trimming cost V 5 bases and J 6 bases; bases outside gene matches: 14. Germline V gene sequence: CDR1 SGHNT, CDR2 YYREEE (reference sequence). The chain's CDR3 is CASSPRSAGVSNEQFF. The CDR3 coding sequence is TGTGCCAGCAGTCCACGGTCCGCGGGAGTTAGCAATGAGCAGTTCTTC.

This chain's CDR3 is CASSLGTSGSGETQYF. CDR3 bases: TGCGCCAGCAGCCTCGGGACTAGCGGTAGTGGAGAGACCCAGTACTTC. The chain is built from TRBV4-1 and TRBJ2-5; TRBD2 agrees at 11 bases. V gave up 4 bases and J gave up 4 bases; unmatched junction bases: 8. The CDR3 is 16 residues long. Per the germline V gene, CDR1 is MGHRA and CDR2 is YSYEKL.

This chain links TRBV19 with TRBJ1-5; the D gene is possibly TRBD1 (5 bases). Trimming removed 5 bases at V and 3 bases at J, with 8 bases between. The germline V gene has CDR1 LNHDA and CDR2 SQIVND (reference sequence). This CDR3 spans 13 amino acids. Written as DNA, the CDR3 is TGTGCCAGTAGTCCGGGGGTCAATCAGCCCCAGCATTTT. Protein: CASSPGVNQPQHF.

This sequence joins TRBV3-1 (or the pseudogene TRBV3-2) and TRBJ1-5; 12 nucleotides align to TRBD1. Looked up from germline, CDR1 is LGHDT and CDR2 is YNNKEL (reference sequence). The V and J ends lost 3 bases and 2 bases, in that order; junction bases with no gene match: 8. The CDR3 extends over 18 amino acids. CDR3 sequence reads: CASSQTGTGGGGNQPQHF. In DNA form, the CDR3 reads TGTGCCAGCAGCCAGACCGGGACAGGGGGCGGTGGCAATCAGCCCCAGCATTTT.

This chain links TRBV7-3 with TRBJ2-5, with a possible D match to TRBD1 (6 bases). There are 16 residues in the CDR3. V was shortened by 5 bases and J by 2 bases, with 18 bases between the two germline ends. CDR1 and CDR2 (germline): SGHTA, FQGTGA. This CDR3 reads CASSPRQDSTQETQYF. For the CDR3, the DNA is TGTGCCAGCAGCCCGAGACAGGACTCGACACAAGAGACCCAGTACTTC.

V and J are TRBV18 and TRBJ2-2, with 8 positions matching TRBD2. The CDR3 totals 15 residues. Per the germline V gene, CDR1 is KGHSH and CDR2 is LQKENI. J lost 6 bases, V lost 3 bases, and 6 bases had no gene match. The CDR3 sequence is CASSPGLAGAGELFF. The CDR3 nucleotides read TGTGCCAGCTCACCTGGACTAGCAGGCGCCGGGGAGCTGTTTTTT.

The chain carries TRBV6-5 and TRBJ1-1; TRBD1 might be the D (5 bases). The V and J ends lost 6 bases and 2 bases respectively, with 16 bases between them. Germline V lookup: CDR1 MNHEY, CDR2 SVGAGI. The CDR3 consists of 15 residues. CDR3 nucleotides: TGTGCCAGCAGCCCCTCCAGCAGGGCCAACACTGAAGCTTTCTTT. Amino acid sequence: CASSPSSRANTEAFF.

This clone has just one count. V gene TRBV10-1 combines with J gene TRBJ2-3; 11 bases agree with TRBD2. The V segment lost 0 bases and the J segment 1 base; nucleotides outside the gene matches: 6. In germline, CDR1 is WNHNN, CDR2 SYGVQD (reference sequence). This CDR3 comprises 18 residues. This CDR3 reads CASSESSGRALGTDTQYF. The CDR3 DNA reads TGCGCCAGCAGTGAGTCTAGCGGGAGGGCCCTCGGCACAGATACGCAGTATTTT.

This clone was seen a few times. V gene TRBV5-1 combines with J gene TRBJ1-2, with D possibly TRBD1 on 6 matching bases. The CDR3 spans 13 residues. Germline loops: CDR1 SGHRS, CDR2 YFSETQ. V lost 4 bases, J lost 8 bases, and 15 bases lay in between. For the CDR3, the DNA is TGCGCCAGCAGCCCGGCGGGGGCGTGGGGCTACACCTTC. Its translation: CASSPAGAWGYTF. The full variable domain, completed using reference TRBV5-1 and TRBJ1-2, is KAGVTQTPRYLIKTRGQQVTLSCSPISGHRSVSWYQQTPGQGLQFLFEYFSETQRNKGNFPGRFSGRQFSNSRSEMNVSTLELGDSALYLCASSPAGAWGYTFGSGTRLTVV.

V is TRBV2 and J is TRBJ2-3; TRBD2 matches 7 bases. V lost 5 bases to trimming and J lost 4 bases; unmatched junction nucleotides: 6. CDR1 and CDR2 (germline): SNHLY, FYNNEI. This CDR3 is built from 14 residues. Written as DNA, the CDR3 is TGTGCCAGCAGTCTAGGGAGGGTCCCAGATACGCAGTATTTT. Its translation: CASSLGRVPDTQYF.

V gene TRBV28 combines with J gene TRBJ1-1; D possibly corresponds to TRBD1 (5 bases). V gave up 6 bases and J gave up 4 bases, with 9 bases separating them. This CDR3 has 12 amino acids. Germline-derived CDR1 and CDR2 are MDHEN and SYDVKM. The CDR3 loop reads CASSRGGTEAFF. The CDR3, as DNA: TGTGCCAGCAGCCGCGGGGGCACTGAAGCTTTCTTT.

V is TRBV28 and J is TRBJ1-1, with D possibly being TRBD1 (5 bases). This CDR3 spans 14 amino acids. Germline loops: CDR1 MDHEN, CDR2 SYDVKM. Between the trimmed V and J ends, which lost 8 bases and 11 bases, there was a span of 24 bases. CDR3 bases: TGTGCCAGCCGCGACCTTTCGGGCAGGGTCGGGGCTTTCTTT. Translating gives CASRDLSGRVGAFF.

The chain couples TRBV5-1 to TRBJ1-1; 7 bases fit TRBD1. This CDR3 contains 14 residues. The trim removed 5 bases at V and 4 bases at J, leaving 8 bases unmatched. Per germline, CDR1 SGHRS and CDR2 YFSETQ. CDR3 coding DNA: TGCGCCAGCAGTTCCCAGGGGGTTGGCACTGAAGCTTTCTTT. Its protein is CASSSQGVGTEAFF.

The chain joins TRBV20-1 to TRBJ1-2, with D unresolved. There are 11 residues in the CDR3. Trimming cost V 0 bases and J 12 bases, with 11 bases left between them. Germline assignment: CDR1 DFQATT and CDR2 SNEGSKA (reference sequence). CDR3 residues: CSARDPVRDTF. DNA of the CDR3: TGCAGTGCTAGAGATCCGGTGAGGGACACCTTC.

The V gene is TRBV28, the J gene TRBJ2-7, with D unresolved. V lost 7 bases to trimming and J lost 0 bases, with 16 bases between them. From germline, CDR1 is MDHEN and CDR2 SYDVKM. The CDR3 has 15 residues. Here the CDR3 reads CASTPAVGSSYEQYF. CDR3 nucleotides: TGTGCCAGCACCCCTGCCGTGGGCAGCTCCTACGAGCAGTACTTC.

This chain joins TRBV6-2 or TRBV6-3 and TRBJ1-1, with 7 bases that match TRBD1. V lost 4 bases to trimming and J lost 0 bases; unmatched junction nucleotides: 2. From germline, CDR1 is MNHEY and CDR2 SVGEGT. The CDR3 contains 14 residues. The CDR3 coding sequence is TGTGCCAGCAGTTGGGGACAGATGAACACTGAAGCTTTCTTT. Its translation is CASSWGQMNTEAFF.

This clone is a singleton in its sample. The chain combines TRBV6-5 with TRBJ2-2; D unresolved. V was cut by 4 bases and J by 1 base, with 10 bases left in between. The CDR3 covers 15 residues. The germline CDR1 and CDR2 sequences are MNHEY and SVGAGI. The CDR3 sequence: CASSFDSWNTGELFF. Written as DNA, the CDR3 is TGTGCCAGCAGTTTTGACTCTTGGAACACCGGGGAGCTGTTTTTT.

This sequence joins TRBV6-6 and TRBJ1-2; 10 bases match TRBD1. The V segment lost 7 bases and the J segment 6 bases; nucleotides outside the gene matches: 8. The germline gives CDR1 MNHNY, CDR2 SVGAGI (reference sequence). The CDR3 runs to 14 residues. CDR3 residues: CASTYSTGGNGYTF. For the CDR3, the DNA is TGTGCCAGCACGTATTCGACAGGGGGCAATGGCTACACCTTC.

V is TRBV9 and J is TRBJ2-1; 9 nucleotides match TRBD2. Germline CDR1 reads SGDLS; CDR2 reads YYNGEE. The J segment lost 4 bases and the V segment lost 0 bases, leaving 5 bases of the junction unmatched. The CDR3 length is 16 residues. CDR3 sequence (DNA): TGTGCCAGCAGCGTAGGGGTAGCGGGAGCTTACAATGAGCAGTTCTTC. Translation: CASSVGVAGAYNEQFF.

The rearrangement links TRBV25-1 to TRBJ1-4; 7 bases agree with TRBD1. The CDR3 has 15 amino acids. With V trimmed by 5 bases and J by 1 base, 4 bases remained unmatched. CDR1 MGHDK and CDR2 SYGVNS come from the germline V gene. The CDR3 nucleotides are TGTGCCAGCAGTACTCGGACAGGAACTAATGAAAAACTGTTTTTT. Translated, it gives CASSTRTGTNEKLFF.

This clone was picked up many times. The chain has TRBV6-2 or TRBV6-3 and TRBJ2-6; D unresolved. The CDR3 is made up of 15 amino acids. The V and J ends lost 2 bases and 0 bases respectively, with 5 bases between them. Germline V gene lookup returns CDR1 MNHEY and CDR2 SVGEGT. The CDR3 coding sequence is TGTGCCAGCAGTTACGGTAGCTCTGGGGCCAACGTCCTGACTTTC. This codes for CASSYGSSGANVLTF.

J is TRBJ1-1 and V is TRBV5-1, with D perhaps TRBD1 (6 bases). The CDR3 sequence is 16 residues long. Germline CDR1 SGHRS, CDR2 YFSETQ. The V and J ends lost 3 bases and 1 base respectively, with 16 bases between them. The CDR3 DNA sequence: TGCGCCAGCAGCTCGGCCTCGGACAGCCAGAACACTGAAGCTTTCTTT. This gives the protein CASSSASDSQNTEAFF.

The chain has TRBV5-4 and TRBJ1-1; tentatively, D is TRBD1 (6 bases). The CDR3 sequence is 13 residues long. Germline assignment: CDR1 SGHNT and CDR2 YYREEE (reference sequence). Between the trimmed V and J ends, which lost 3 bases and 7 bases, there was a span of 13 bases. CDR3: CASSSGVGGEAFF. Here the CDR3 DNA reads TGTGCCAGCAGCTCCGGAGTAGGGGGTGAAGCTTTCTTT.

The chain carries TRBV6-1 and TRBJ2-7; D remains ambiguous. Germline CDR1 MNHNS, CDR2 SASEGT. CDR3 length: 13 amino acids. Trimming took 3 bases from V and 3 from J, leaving 9 bases between them. In DNA, the CDR3 is TGTGCCAGCAGTGATTCACTACACTACGAGCAGTACTTC. This sequence encodes CASSDSLHYEQYF.

The V and J genes are TRBV6-5 and TRBJ1-2; the D gene is possibly TRBD1 (5 bases). The germline V and J ends were trimmed by 9 bases and 4 bases, with 15 bases remaining between them. This CDR3 has 13 amino acids. Germline V gene sequence: CDR1 MNHEY, CDR2 SVGAGI. The CDR3 protein is CASTLLGGYGYTF. The CDR3 DNA follows: TGTGCCAGTACACTCCTCGGGGGCTATGGCTACACCTTC.

V is TRBV20-1 and J is TRBJ1-1; possibly TRBD1 for D (6 bases). V was shortened by 3 bases and J by 4 bases, with 18 bases between the two germline ends. Germline values: CDR1 DFQATT, CDR2 SNEGSKA (reference sequence). The CDR3 sequence is 15 residues long. CDR3 nucleotide sequence: TGCAGTGCTAGTATGTCCCGGGGAGGGGGCACTGAAGCTTTCTTT. Its protein is CSASMSRGGGTEAFF.

The rearrangement uses TRBV28 and TRBJ1-6; TRBD1 agrees at 7 bases. The CDR3 totals 15 residues. After removal of 1 base from V and 7 bases from J, the junction contained 4 bases not matched to a gene. Looked up from germline, CDR1 is MDHEN and CDR2 is SYDVKM. The CDR3 is CASSLLARGNSPLHF. The DNA for the CDR3 is TGTGCCAGCAGTTTATTGGCCAGGGGGAATTCACCCCTCCACTTT. The complete variable domain, with remaining parts taken from reference TRBV28 and TRBJ1-6, reads DVKVTQSSRYLVKRTGEKVFLECVQDMDHENMFWYRQDPGLGLRLIYFSYDVKMKEKGDIPEGYSVSREKKERFSLILESASTNQTSMYLCASSLLARGNSPLHFGNGTRLTVT.

This chain's CDR3 is CASSLSVTGYNEQFF. CDR3 coding DNA: TGTGCCAGCAGCTTAAGCGTAACTGGATACAATGAGCAGTTCTTC. The V and J genes are TRBV13 and TRBJ2-1, with unresolved D. Germline CDR1 reads PRHDT; CDR2 reads FYEKMQ (reference sequence). The CDR3 is 15 amino acids. The V end was cut by 2 bases, the J end by 4 bases, with 12 bases between.

CDR3 sequence (DNA): TGTGCCAGCAGTAGACAGGTTGAAGCTTTCTTT. Translated, it gives CASSRQVEAFF. The chain recombines TRBV28 with TRBJ1-1; weak D call: TRBD1 (6 bases). The germline V gene has CDR1 MDHEN and CDR2 SYDVKM. The CDR3 runs 11 residues. V lost 5 bases to trimming and J lost 7 bases, with 8 bases between them.

This rearrangement joins TRBV28 to TRBJ1-1; D gene ambiguous. Germline CDR1 and CDR2: MDHEN and SYDVKM. V was shortened by 10 bases and J by 3 bases, with 15 bases between the two germline ends. The CDR3 runs 13 residues. CDR3 residues: CAIAPGWDTEAFF. The CDR3 DNA sequence: TGTGCCATAGCCCCCGGATGGGACACTGAAGCTTTCTTT.

The CDR3 nucleotides are TGTGCCTGGACCGGGACTTCAGATACGCAGTATTTT. Protein sequence: CAWTGTSDTQYF. The chain employs TRBV30 and TRBJ2-3, with a possible D match to TRBD2 (6 bases). The CDR3 has 12 amino acids. Germline values: CDR1 GTSNPN, CDR2 SVGIG (reference sequence). V dropped 4 bases and J dropped 4 bases, with 9 bases sitting between them.

V and J are TRBV6-5 and TRBJ1-1; perhaps TRBD1 as D (5 bases). The CDR3 is made up of 13 amino acids. CDR1 MNHEY and CDR2 SVGAGI come from the germline V gene. V gave up 8 bases and J gave up 0 bases, with 10 bases separating them. This CDR3 reads CASGGGMNTEAFF. The CDR3 nucleotides are TGTGCCAGCGGCGGGGGGATGAACACTGAAGCTTTCTTT.